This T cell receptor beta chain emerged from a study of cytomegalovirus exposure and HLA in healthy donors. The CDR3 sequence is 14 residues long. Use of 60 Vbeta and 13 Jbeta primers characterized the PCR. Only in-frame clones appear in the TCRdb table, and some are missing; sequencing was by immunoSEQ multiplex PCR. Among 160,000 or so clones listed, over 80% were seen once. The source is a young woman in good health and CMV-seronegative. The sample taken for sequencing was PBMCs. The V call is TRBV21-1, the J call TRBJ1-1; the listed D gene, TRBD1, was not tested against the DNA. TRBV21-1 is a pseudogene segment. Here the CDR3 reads CASVTTGINTEAFF. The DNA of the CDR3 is TGTGCCAGCGTTACGACAGGGATAAACACTGAAGCTTTCTTT.